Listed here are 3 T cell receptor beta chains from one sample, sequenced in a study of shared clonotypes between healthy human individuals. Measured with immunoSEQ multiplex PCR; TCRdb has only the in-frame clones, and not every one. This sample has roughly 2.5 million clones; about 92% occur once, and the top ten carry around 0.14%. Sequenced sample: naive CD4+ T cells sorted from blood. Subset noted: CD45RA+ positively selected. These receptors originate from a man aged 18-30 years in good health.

CDR3 nucleotides: TGCGCCAGCAGTGAGTCGGGGCGAGGCACCGGGGAGCTGTTTTTT. Translating gives CASSESGRGTGELFF. The gene calls are TRBV10-1 and TRBJ2-2, with a possible D match to TRBD1 (5 bases). The CDR3 contains 15 residues. Germline CDR1 WNHNN, CDR2 SYGVQD (reference sequence). Trimming cost V 0 bases and J 4 bases, with 9 bases left between them.

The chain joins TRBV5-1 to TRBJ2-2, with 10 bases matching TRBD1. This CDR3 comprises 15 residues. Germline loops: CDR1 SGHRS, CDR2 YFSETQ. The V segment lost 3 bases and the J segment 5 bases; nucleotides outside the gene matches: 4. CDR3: CASSSPGQGTGELFF. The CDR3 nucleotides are TGCGCCAGCAGCTCACCGGGACAGGGGACCGGGGAGCTGTTTTTT.

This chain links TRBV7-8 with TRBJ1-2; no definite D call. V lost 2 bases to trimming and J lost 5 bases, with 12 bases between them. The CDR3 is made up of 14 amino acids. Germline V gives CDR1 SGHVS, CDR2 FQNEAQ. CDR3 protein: CASSLRYPDYGYTF. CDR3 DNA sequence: TGTGCCAGCAGCTTACGGTATCCGGATTATGGCTACACCTTC.